This T cell receptor beta chain was retrieved from a study of shared clonotypes between healthy human individuals. General study findings and limits: As a rule, naive subsets had a larger estimated richness than memory subsets.

Original methodology: Filtering of immunoSEQ junctional sequences could not match full-length read filtering. Some clones are missing from TCRdb's copy, which holds only in-frame ones; the method was immunoSEQ multiplex PCR. The DNA gave D and trimming, while V, J and clone size come from that table. The repertoire holds about 680,000 clones, with approximately 90% as singletons. Naive CD8 cells, CD45RO-negative and positively selected for CCR7, excluded terminally differentiated effector memory CD45RA+ cells. The ends were cut back, 7 bases at V and 5 bases at J, with 9 bases in the middle. Germline-derived CDR1 and CDR2 are ENHRY and SYGVKD. The CDR3 consists of 11 residues. As concerns this clone: The antigen is not known.

Specimen: naive CD8+ T cells sorted from blood. The chain combines TRBV10-3 with TRBJ2-7, with D perhaps TRBD1 (6 bases). This clonotype was sampled from a man aged 25 to 40 in good health. CDR3 region: CAINTGHEQYF. The CDR3 DNA is TGTGCCATCAATACAGGGCACGAGCAGTACTTC.